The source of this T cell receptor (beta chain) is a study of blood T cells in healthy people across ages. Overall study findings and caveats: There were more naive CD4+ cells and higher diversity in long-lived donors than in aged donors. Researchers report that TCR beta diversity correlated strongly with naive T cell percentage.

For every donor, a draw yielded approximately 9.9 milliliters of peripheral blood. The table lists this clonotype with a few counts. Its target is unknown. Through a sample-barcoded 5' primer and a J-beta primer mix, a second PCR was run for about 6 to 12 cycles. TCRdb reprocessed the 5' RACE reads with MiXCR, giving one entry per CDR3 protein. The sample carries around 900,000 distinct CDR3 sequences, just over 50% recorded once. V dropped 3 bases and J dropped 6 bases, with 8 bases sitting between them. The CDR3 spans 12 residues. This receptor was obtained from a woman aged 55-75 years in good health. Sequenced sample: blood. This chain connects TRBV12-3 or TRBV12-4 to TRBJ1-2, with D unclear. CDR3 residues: CASSFSRNGYTF. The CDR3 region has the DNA TGTGCCAGCAGTTTTTCGCGCAATGGCTACACCTTC.